This is a list of T cell receptor beta chains from one sample in a study of vaccination effects on CD4 cells after COVID-19. Their specific antigens are unknown. Clones were sequenced by immunoSEQ multiplex PCR, and TCRdb holds only the in-frame ones, with some missing. The data contain about 19,000 clones, approximately 81% of them seen just once; the ten biggest clones take up 16%. Source: CD4+ T cells from PBMCs cultured with SARS-CoV-2 spike peptides, taken before COVID-19 vaccination. The receptors derive from a human donor who had a prior SARS-CoV-2 infection. CDR3s include the opening cysteine and the closing phenylalanine or tryptophan. A D gene is named only where the DNA matches it firmly. The listing skips clone size in some rows; elsewhere it reads once, few, many or a size class.

CDR3	DNA	V	D	size	J
CASSYRWTGPIRDYEQYF	TGTGCCAGCAGTTATCGGTGGACAGGCCCTATTAGGGACTACGAGCAGTACTTC	TRBV6-2/TRBV6-3	TRBD1	NA	TRBJ2-7
CASSLSPSGEYNEQFF	TGCGCCAGCAGCTTGTCTCCTAGCGGCGAATACAATGAGCAGTTCTTC	TRBV5-1	TRBD2	NA	TRBJ2-1
CASSAGVFYNEQFF	TGTGCCAGCAGCGCCGGTGTCTTCTACAATGAGCAGTTCTTC	TRBV11-2	NA	NA	TRBJ2-1
CASSYSKSHGYNEQFF	TGTGCCAGCAGTTACTCGAAAAGTCATGGGTACAATGAGCAGTTCTTC	TRBV6-2/TRBV6-3	NA	NA	TRBJ2-1
CASSLAAREKPGELFF	TGTGCCAGCAGCTTAGCGGCCCGGGAGAAACCCGGGGAGCTGTTTTTT	TRBV7-6	NA	NA	TRBJ2-2
CASRPRRDRGYNEQFF	TGTGCCAGCAGGCCTCGCCGGGACAGGGGTTACAATGAGCAGTTCTTC	TRBV2	TRBD1	NA	TRBJ2-1
CASSDWSASGDSYNEQFF	TGTGCCAGCAGTGATTGGTCGGCTAGCGGGGACTCCTACAATGAGCAGTTCTTC	TRBV6-1	TRBD2	NA	TRBJ2-1
CASSSSSQGAGGYTF	TGTGCCAGCAGCTCATCGTCACAGGGGGCTGGGGGCTACACCTTC	TRBV7-8	TRBD1	few	TRBJ1-2
CASSLAWGRDTEAFF	TGTGCCAGCAGCTTGGCGTGGGGGAGGGACACTGAAGCTTTCTTT	TRBV5-6	NA	once	TRBJ1-1
CASSLQGRGTEAFF	TGTGCCAGCAGCCTACAGGGCAGGGGCACTGAAGCTTTCTTT	TRBV3-1/TRBV3-2	NA	NA	TRBJ1-1
CASSQDSAVMNTEAFF	TGTGCCAGCAGCCAAGATAGTGCAGTGATGAACACTGAAGCTTTCTTT	TRBV3-1/TRBV3-2	NA	NA	TRBJ1-1
CASSLATSRRGTGELFF	TGTGCCAGCAGCTTAGCAACTAGCCGGCGGGGGACCGGGGAGCTGTTTTTT	TRBV11-3	TRBD2	NA	TRBJ2-2
CASSEVAGSNQPQHF	TGTGCCAGCAGTGAAGTGGCAGGGTCAAATCAGCCCCAGCATTTT	TRBV6-1	NA	once	TRBJ1-5
CASSGTREQYF	TGTGCCAGCAGTGGAACGCGCGAGCAGTACTTC	TRBV2	NA	NA	TRBJ2-7
CASRMRALVNTEAFF	TGTGCCAGCAGAATGAGGGCATTAGTGAACACTGAAGCTTTCTTT	TRBV6-5	NA	few	TRBJ1-1
CASSLTYTEAFF	TGTGCCAGCAGTTTAACGTACACTGAAGCTTTCTTT	TRBV28	NA	once	TRBJ1-1
CASRAGQANTEAFF	TGTGCCAGCAGAGCAGGACAAGCGAACACTGAAGCTTTCTTT	TRBV7-9	NA	NA	TRBJ1-1
CASSLLSDQETQYF	TGCGCCAGCAGCTTGTTGTCAGACCAAGAGACCCAGTACTTC	TRBV5-1	NA	NA	TRBJ2-5
CASSSVAGAYNEQFF	TGTGCCAGCAGCTCGGTAGCGGGGGCATACAATGAGCAGTTCTTC	TRBV7-6	TRBD2	NA	TRBJ2-1
CASSAGPGYQETQYF	TGTGCCAGCAGCGCTGGGCCCGGGTACCAAGAGACCCAGTACTTC	TRBV9	NA	once	TRBJ2-5
CASSSPGRTRTGEAFF	TGCGCCAGCAGCTCCCCGGGACGGACTAGAACCGGTGAAGCTTTCTTT	TRBV5-1	NA	few	TRBJ1-1
CASSEGWQETQYF	TGTGCCAGCAGTGAAGGGTGGCAAGAGACCCAGTACTTC	TRBV6-1	NA	once	TRBJ2-5
CASSFTGAETQYF	TGTGCCAGCAGCTTCACAGGGGCAGAGACCCAGTACTTC	TRBV11-3	TRBD1	NA	TRBJ2-5
CASSVGDGGRSEQYF	TGTGCCAGCAGCGTAGGGGACGGCGGGAGGTCCGAGCAGTACTTC	TRBV9	TRBD2	NA	TRBJ2-7
CALMAGRSGANVLTF	TGTGCCCTAATGGCAGGCCGCTCTGGGGCCAACGTCCTGACTTTC	TRBV2	NA	NA	TRBJ2-6
CASEDGGAGNYGYTF	TGTGCCAGCGAGGACGGGGGCGCTGGTAACTATGGCTACACCTTC	TRBV28	NA	NA	TRBJ1-2
CASSLGHTNYGYTF	TGTGCCAGCAGCTTAGGTCACACTAACTATGGCTACACCTTC	TRBV7-2	NA	NA	TRBJ1-2
CASGFFGRGRGYTF	TGTGCTAGTGGTTTTTTTGGCAGGGGTCGTGGCTACACCTTC	TRBV12-5	NA	NA	TRBJ1-2
CASSPTETGPYEQYF	TGTGCCAGCAGCCCAACCGAGACAGGCCCATACGAGCAGTACTTC	TRBV6-5	NA	NA	TRBJ2-7
CASSQGQPSPLNEKLFF	TGTGCTAGCAGCCAGGGACAGCCTTCGCCCCTTAATGAAAAACTGTTTTTT	TRBV7-7	TRBD1	NA	TRBJ1-4
CASRDRSSYNEQFF	TGTGCCAGCCGGGACAGGAGCTCCTACAATGAGCAGTTCTTC	TRBV2	TRBD1	NA	TRBJ2-1
CASSQGLGRYLPDTQYF	TGTGCCAGCAGCCAAGGTTTAGGCAGGTATCTTCCAGATACGCAGTATTTT	TRBV4-2	NA	NA	TRBJ2-3
CASSEDRDSIGYTF	TGTGCCAGCAGTGAGGACAGAGATTCAATCGGCTACACCTTC	TRBV2	NA	NA	TRBJ1-2
CASSIYGRQETQYF	TGTGCCAGTAGTATATATGGCCGACAAGAGACCCAGTACTTC	TRBV19	NA	NA	TRBJ2-5
CASRKGGGGAREQYF	TGTGCCAGCCGCAAGGGGGGCGGGGGGGCACGGGAGCAGTACTTC	TRBV5-6	TRBD2	NA	TRBJ2-7
CASSQEGLRLINTGELFF	TGTGCCAGCAGCCAAGAAGGACTCAGATTAATAAACACCGGGGAGCTGTTTTTT	TRBV7-2	NA	medium-sized	TRBJ2-2
CASSPGGYGYTF	TGTGCCAGCAGCCCGGGCGGCTATGGCTACACCTTC	TRBV3-1/TRBV3-2	NA	NA	TRBJ1-2
CASSLQASYGYTF	TGTGCCAGCAGCTTGCAGGCGAGCTATGGCTACACCTTC	TRBV7-2	NA	NA	TRBJ1-2
CASRESSYNEQFF	TGCGCCAGCAGGGAAAGCTCCTACAATGAGCAGTTCTTC	TRBV5-1	NA	few	TRBJ2-1
CASSVGPNTDTQYF	TGTGCCAGCAGCGTAGGACCCAACACAGATACGCAGTATTTT	TRBV9	NA	NA	TRBJ2-3
CASSPRPDTEAFF	TGTGCCAGCAGCCCTAGACCCGACACTGAAGCTTTCTTT	TRBV7-2	NA	NA	TRBJ1-1
CASIGWAGGSGAFF	TGTGCCAGCATCGGCTGGGCCGGGGGTTCGGGAGCTTTCTTT	TRBV27	NA	medium-sized	TRBJ1-1